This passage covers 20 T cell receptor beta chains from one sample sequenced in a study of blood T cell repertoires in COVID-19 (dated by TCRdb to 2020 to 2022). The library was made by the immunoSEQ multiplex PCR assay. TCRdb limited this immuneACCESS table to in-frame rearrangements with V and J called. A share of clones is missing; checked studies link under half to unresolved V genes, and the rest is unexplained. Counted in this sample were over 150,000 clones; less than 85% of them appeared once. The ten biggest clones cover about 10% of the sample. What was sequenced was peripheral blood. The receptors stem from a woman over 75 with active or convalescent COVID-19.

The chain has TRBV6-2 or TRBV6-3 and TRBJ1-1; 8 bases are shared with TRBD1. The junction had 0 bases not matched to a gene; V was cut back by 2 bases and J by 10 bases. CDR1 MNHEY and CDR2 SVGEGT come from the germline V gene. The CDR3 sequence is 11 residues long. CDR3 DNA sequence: TGTGCCAGCAGTTACGGGACAGGAGCTTTCTTT. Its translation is CASSYGTGAFF.

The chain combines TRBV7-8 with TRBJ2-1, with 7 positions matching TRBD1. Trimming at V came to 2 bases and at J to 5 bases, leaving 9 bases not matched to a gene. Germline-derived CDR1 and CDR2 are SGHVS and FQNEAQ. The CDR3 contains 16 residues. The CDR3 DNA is TGTGCCAGCAGCTTAACCGGGACAGTACCCCACAATGAGCAGTTCTTC. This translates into CASSLTGTVPHNEQFF.

The CDR3 region has the DNA TGTGCCAGCAGTGGGACAGGGAGCCAAGAGACCCAGTACTTC. It codes for CASSGTGSQETQYF. The V gene is TRBV25-1, the J gene TRBJ2-5; 8 nucleotides match TRBD1. V trimming: 4 bases; J trimming: 1 base; junction bases outside the gene matches: 2. The CDR3 contains 14 residues. Germline CDR1 and CDR2: MGHDK and SYGVNS.

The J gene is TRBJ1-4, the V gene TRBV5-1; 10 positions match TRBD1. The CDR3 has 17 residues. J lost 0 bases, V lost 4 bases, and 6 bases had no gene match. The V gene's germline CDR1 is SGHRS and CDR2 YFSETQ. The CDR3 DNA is TGCGCCAGCAGCACTCATGGACAGGGGGCAACTAATGAAAAACTGTTTTTT. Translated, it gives CASSTHGQGATNEKLFF. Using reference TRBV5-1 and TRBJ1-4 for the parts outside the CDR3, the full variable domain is KAGVTQTPRYLIKTRGQQVTLSCSPISGHRSVSWYQQTPGQGLQFLFEYFSETQRNKGNFPGRFSGRQFSNSRSEMNVSTLELGDSALYLCASSTHGQGATNEKLFFGSGTQLSVL.

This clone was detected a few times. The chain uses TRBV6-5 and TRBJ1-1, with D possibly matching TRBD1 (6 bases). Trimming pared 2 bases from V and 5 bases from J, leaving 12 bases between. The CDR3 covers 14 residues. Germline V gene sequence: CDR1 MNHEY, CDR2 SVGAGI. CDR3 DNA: TGTGCCAGCAGTTACCGGGGGGCGCGGACTGAAGCTTTCTTT. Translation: CASSYRGARTEAFF.

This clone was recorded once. CDR3: CASSLAGDTYNEQFF. CDR3 DNA: TGTGCCAGCAGCTTAGCCGGGGACACCTACAATGAGCAGTTCTTC. The chain employs TRBV11-2 and TRBJ2-1; a possible D gene is TRBD1 (6 bases). This CDR3 has 15 amino acids. Germline V gives CDR1 SGHAT, CDR2 FQNNGV. V dropped 1 base and J dropped 2 bases, with 9 bases sitting between them.

CDR3 sequence reads: CASSPRDTRSGANVLTF. The CDR3 coding sequence is TGTGCCAGCAGTCCTCGGGACACCCGCTCTGGGGCCAACGTCCTGACTTTC. The rearrangement uses TRBV2 and TRBJ2-6; D is perhaps TRBD1 (6 bases). V shed 5 bases and J shed 0 bases, with 14 bases lying between them. The germline V gene has CDR1 SNHLY and CDR2 FYNNEI. The CDR3 covers 17 residues.

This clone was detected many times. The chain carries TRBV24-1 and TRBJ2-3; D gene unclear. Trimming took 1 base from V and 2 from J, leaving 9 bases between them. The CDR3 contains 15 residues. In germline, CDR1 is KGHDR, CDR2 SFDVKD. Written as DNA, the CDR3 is TGTGCCACCAGTGATTTACCTGGCCACACAGATACGCAGTATTTT. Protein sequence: CATSDLPGHTDTQYF.

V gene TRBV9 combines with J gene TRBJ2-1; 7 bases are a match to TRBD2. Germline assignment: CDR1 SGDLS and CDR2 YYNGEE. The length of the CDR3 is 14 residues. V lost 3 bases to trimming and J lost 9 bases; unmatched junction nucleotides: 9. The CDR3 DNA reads TGTGCCAGCAGCGCAAGCGGGATCAGAGGTGAGCAGTTCTTC. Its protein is CASSASGIRGEQFF. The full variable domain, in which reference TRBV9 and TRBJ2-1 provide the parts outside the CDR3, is DSGVTQTPKHLITATGQRVTLRCSPRSGDLSVYWYQQSLDQGLQFLIQYYNGEERAKGNILERFSAQQFPDLHSELNLSSLELGDSALYFCASSASGIRGEQFFGPGTRLTVL.

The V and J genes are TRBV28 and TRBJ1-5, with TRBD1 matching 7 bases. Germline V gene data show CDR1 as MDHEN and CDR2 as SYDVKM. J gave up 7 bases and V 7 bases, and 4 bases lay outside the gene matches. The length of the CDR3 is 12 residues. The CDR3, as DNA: TGTGCCAGCACAGGGGGGCCCCAGCCCCAGCATTTT. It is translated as CASTGGPQPQHF.

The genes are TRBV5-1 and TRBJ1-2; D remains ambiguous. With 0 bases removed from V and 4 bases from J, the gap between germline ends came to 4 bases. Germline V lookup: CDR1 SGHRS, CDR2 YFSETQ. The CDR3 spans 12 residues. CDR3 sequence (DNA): TGCGCCAGCAGCTTGGAGAGCTATGGCTACACCTTC. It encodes CASSLESYGYTF.

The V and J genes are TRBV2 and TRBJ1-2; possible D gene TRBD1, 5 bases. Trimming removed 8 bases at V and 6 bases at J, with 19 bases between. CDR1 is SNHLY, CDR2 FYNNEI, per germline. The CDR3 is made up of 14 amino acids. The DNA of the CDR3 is TGTGCCAGCGGGGGAGGAACCCGTTCCGATGGCTACACCTTC. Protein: CASGGGTRSDGYTF.

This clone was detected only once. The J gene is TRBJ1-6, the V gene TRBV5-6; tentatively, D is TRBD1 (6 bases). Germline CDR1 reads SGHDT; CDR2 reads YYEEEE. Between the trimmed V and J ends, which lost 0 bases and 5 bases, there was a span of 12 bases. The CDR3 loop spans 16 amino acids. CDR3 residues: CASSLATGSDNSPLHF. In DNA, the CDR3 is TGTGCCAGCAGCTTGGCGACAGGATCAGATAATTCACCCCTCCACTTT.

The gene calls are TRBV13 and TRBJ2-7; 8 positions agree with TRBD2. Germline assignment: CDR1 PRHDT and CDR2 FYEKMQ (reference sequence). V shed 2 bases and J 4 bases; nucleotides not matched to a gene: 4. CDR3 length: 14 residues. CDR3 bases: TGTGCCAGCAGCTTAAGCGGGAGCGGATACGAGCAGTACTTC. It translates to CASSLSGSGYEQYF.

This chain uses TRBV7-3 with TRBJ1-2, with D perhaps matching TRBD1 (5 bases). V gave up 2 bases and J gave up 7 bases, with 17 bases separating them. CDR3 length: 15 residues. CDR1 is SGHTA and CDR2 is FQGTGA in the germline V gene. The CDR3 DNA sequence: TGTGCCAGCAGCTTAGGAAATGGCAGGGAGGTTGGCTACACCTTC. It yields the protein CASSLGNGREVGYTF.

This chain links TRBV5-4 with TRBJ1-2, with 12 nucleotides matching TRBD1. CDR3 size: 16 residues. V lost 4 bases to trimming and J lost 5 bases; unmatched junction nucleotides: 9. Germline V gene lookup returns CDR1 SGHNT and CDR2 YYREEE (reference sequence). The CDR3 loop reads CASSPGGQGADYGYTF. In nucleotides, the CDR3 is TGTGCCAGCAGCCCCGGGGGACAGGGGGCAGATTATGGCTACACCTTC.

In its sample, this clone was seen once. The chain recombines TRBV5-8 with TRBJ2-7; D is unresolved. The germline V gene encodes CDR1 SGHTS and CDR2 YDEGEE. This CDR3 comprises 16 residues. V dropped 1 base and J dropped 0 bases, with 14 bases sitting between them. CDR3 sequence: CASSLIVGASSYEQYF. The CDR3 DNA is TGTGCCAGCAGCTTGATCGTAGGCGCTAGCTCCTACGAGCAGTACTTC.

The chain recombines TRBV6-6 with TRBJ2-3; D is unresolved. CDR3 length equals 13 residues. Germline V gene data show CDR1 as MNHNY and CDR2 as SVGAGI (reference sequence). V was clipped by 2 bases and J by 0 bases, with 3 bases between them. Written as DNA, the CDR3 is TGTGCCAGCAGTTACCCGAGCACAGATACGCAGTATTTT. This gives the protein CASSYPSTDTQYF.

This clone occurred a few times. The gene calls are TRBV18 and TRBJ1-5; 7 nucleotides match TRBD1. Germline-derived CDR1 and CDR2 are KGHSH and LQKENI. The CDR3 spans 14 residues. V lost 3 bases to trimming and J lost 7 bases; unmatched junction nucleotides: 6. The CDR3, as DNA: TGTGCCAGCTCACCCGACAGGGCGGGACAGCCCCAGCATTTT. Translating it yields CASSPDRAGQPQHF. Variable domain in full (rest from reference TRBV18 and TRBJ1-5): NAGVMQNPRHLVRRRGQEARLRCSPMKGHSHVYWYRQLPEEGLKFMVYLQKENIIDESGMPKERFSAEFPKEGPSILRIQQVVRGDSAAYFCASSPDRAGQPQHFGDGTRLSIL.

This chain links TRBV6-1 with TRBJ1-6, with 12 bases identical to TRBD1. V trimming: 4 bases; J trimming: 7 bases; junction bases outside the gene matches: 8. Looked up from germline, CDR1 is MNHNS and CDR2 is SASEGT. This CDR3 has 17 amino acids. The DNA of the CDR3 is TGTGCCAGCAGTGCTGGGACAGGGGGCGGTTTGAATTCACCCCTCCACTTT. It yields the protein CASSAGTGGGLNSPLHF.